These 5 T cell receptor beta chains were all obtained from the same sample, sequenced in a study of CD8 T cells in ankylosing spondylitis. Study conclusions and caveats: The study identified a TCR beta motif of 7 or 8 highly homologous variants that appeared characteristic of ankylosing spondylitis blood.

Via MiXCR, TCRdb re-called the 5' RACE reads, giving one row per CDR3 protein. The table lists about 330,000 distinct CDR3 sequences, around 8% of them singletons. No antigen is known for these receptors. The sequencing sample was made of blood, either unsorted or a sorted T cell fraction (not recorded which). These receptors originate from a male donor with ankylosing spondylitis.

A word on this clonotype: This may be a read error: a much more frequent sequence differs by one nucleotide. The chain links TRBV29-1 to TRBJ2-3; possibly TRBD1 for D (6 bases). V was trimmed by 3 bases and J by 4 bases, leaving 17 bases between them. This CDR3 contains 15 residues. Germline V gene sequence: CDR1 SQVTM, CDR2 ANQGSEA. The CDR3 DNA is TGCAGCGTTGAGGCAATCGGTGGGGGCGCAGATACGCAGTATTTT. Protein sequence: CSVEAIGGGADTQYF.

As concerns this clonotype: The DNA is left out, because the CDR3 cannot be placed on it with certainty; the CDR3 is given as TCRdb lists it. The rearrangement links TRBV4-3 to TRBJ2-7; the table's D call, TRBD1, was not checked against the DNA. The CDR3 numbers 15 amino acids, ends counted. In germline, CDR1 is LGHNA, CDR2 YSLEER. The CDR3 is CASSQDWGTGATEHF.

This clonotype was seen a handful of times. The rearrangement uses TRBV28 and TRBJ2-7, with 7 bases lining up with TRBD1. The CDR3 runs 13 residues. Trimming at V came to 6 bases and at J to 3 bases, leaving 5 bases not matched to a gene. Germline V gene data show CDR1 as MDHEN and CDR2 as SYDVKM. The chain's CDR3 is CASRKQGYYEQYF. In DNA form, the CDR3 reads TGTGCCAGCAGAAAACAGGGGTACTACGAGCAGTACTTC. Full variable domain (rest looked up from reference TRBV28 and TRBJ2-7): DVKVTQSSRYLVKRTGEKVFLECVQDMDHENMFWYRQDPGLGLRLIYFSYDVKMKEKGDIPEGYSVSREKKERFSLILESASTNQTSMYLCASRKQGYYEQYFGPGTRLTVT.

The CDR3 protein is CSASVQGVNNEQFF. In DNA form, the CDR3 reads TGCAGTGCTAGTGTACAGGGAGTTAACAATGAGCAGTTCTTC. This chain joins TRBV20-1 and TRBJ2-1; perhaps TRBD1 as D (6 bases). The ends were cut back, 3 bases at V and 5 bases at J, with 14 bases in the middle. The CDR3 is 14 amino acids. Germline assignment: CDR1 DFQATT and CDR2 SNEGSKA (reference sequence).

The chain uses TRBV20-1 and TRBJ1-1; weak D call: TRBD1 (5 bases). Germline loops: CDR1 DFQATT, CDR2 SNEGSKA (reference sequence). The CDR3 contains 12 residues. The germline V and J ends were trimmed by 3 bases and 5 bases, with 10 bases remaining between them. The CDR3 DNA is TGCAGTGCTAGGGGGCGGCGGACTGAAGCTTTCTTT. Translation gives CSARGRRTEAFF.